This T cell receptor (beta chain) is drawn from a study of identical twins. Study findings and constraints: Compared with models, monozygotic twins showed more out-of-frame TCR alpha sharing.

This clonotype was counted at least ten times. As yet, its antigen is unknown. Unique molecular identifiers were in the cDNA, with template-switch universal primer binding. Via MiXCR, TCRdb re-called the 5' RACE reads, giving one row per CDR3 protein. The table includes under 250,000 distinct CDR3 sequences, about 7.5% detected once. In germline, CDR1 is MDHEN, CDR2 SYDVKM. Trimming took off 4 bases at V and 11 bases at J, with 18 bases between the two ends. The CDR3 extends over 15 amino acids. These same records also appear under a second study, on yellow fever vaccine responses in identical twins.

The rearrangement links TRBV28 to TRBJ1-6; D is perhaps TRBD1 (6 bases). The source material was memory (CD45RO+) T cells sorted from blood. The TCR sequence derives from a woman aged 18-29 years in good health. Written as DNA, the CDR3 is TGTGCCAGCAGTTCAGACCTCGGGGGGCGTGCACCCCTCCACTTT. This encodes CASSSDLGGRAPLHF.